The 2 T cell receptor beta chains listed next were all sequenced from one sample in a study of human T cells and chemical hapten exposure. TCRdb reanalysed the RACE reads using MiXCR and keeps one entry per CDR3 protein. The repertoire holds 65,000 to 90,000 distinct CDR3 sequences, with 14% as singletons. Regarding time point: pre-sensitization, week 0. As for treatment: therapeutic diphenylcyclopropenone sensitization with weekly scalp DPC. The sample in question was whole blood, obtained in connection with sensitization to the hapten diphenylcyclopropenone (DPC). The receptors were sampled from a woman aged 45-60 years with alopecia areata. Some clones in this sample may be carry-over from other donors' samples.

The CDR3 reads CAISRLAGEGNEQFF. For the CDR3, the DNA is TGTGCCATCAGCCGTCTAGCGGGAGAAGGCAATGAGCAGTTCTTC. The rearrangement uses TRBV10-3 and TRBJ2-1; 10 bases are shared with TRBD2. CDR1 and CDR2 from the germline V gene are ENHRY and SYGVKD. The J segment lost 6 bases and the V segment lost 6 bases, leaving 8 bases of the junction unmatched. This CDR3 is built from 15 residues.

This clonotype was counted only a few times. This chain connects TRBV5-6 to TRBJ1-1; 12 bases are shared with TRBD1. The germline V gene has CDR1 SGHDT and CDR2 YYEEEE. V gave up 5 bases and J gave up 4 bases; unmatched junction bases: 0. The CDR3 is 13 residues long. CDR3 DNA sequence: TGTGCCAGCAGGGGACAGGGGGCCACTGAAGCTTTCTTT. As protein: CASRGQGATEAFF.